The entry below gives a single T cell receptor (beta chain) sequence along with its context. Quantitative 5'-RACE was performed with molecular barcodes, and it yielded the TCR beta libraries. One entry per CDR3 protein results from TCRdb running MiXCR on the 5' RACE reads. The data show about 90,000 distinct CDR3 sequences, with about 27% seen just once and about 60% held by the top ten. Trimming removed 5 bases at V and 6 bases at J, with 14 bases between. CDR1 is SGHTS and CDR2 is YDEGEE in the germline V gene. The CDR3 runs 13 residues. The data originate from a study of CD8 T cells in ankylosing spondylitis.

The TCR was taken from a male donor with ankylosing spondylitis or in good health (not recorded which). The V gene is TRBV5-8, the J gene TRBJ1-1; TRBD1 is a possible D gene (6 bases). Source material: blood, either unsorted or a sorted T cell fraction (not recorded which). CDR3 sequence reads: CASRRGWSAEAFF. Written as DNA, the CDR3 is TGTGCCAGCAGGAGGGGGTGGAGCGCTGAAGCTTTCTTT.